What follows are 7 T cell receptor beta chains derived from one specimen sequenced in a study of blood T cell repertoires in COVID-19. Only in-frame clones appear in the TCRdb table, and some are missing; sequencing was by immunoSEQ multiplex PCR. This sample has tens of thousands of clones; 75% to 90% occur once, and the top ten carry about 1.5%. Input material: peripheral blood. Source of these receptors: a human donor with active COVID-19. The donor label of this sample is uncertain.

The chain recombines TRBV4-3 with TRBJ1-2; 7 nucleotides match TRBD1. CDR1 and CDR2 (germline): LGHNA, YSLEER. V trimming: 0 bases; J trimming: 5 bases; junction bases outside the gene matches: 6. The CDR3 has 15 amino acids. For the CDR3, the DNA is TGCGCCAGCAGCCAAGATAGGGACAGAGGGTATGGCTACACCTTC. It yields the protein CASSQDRDRGYGYTF.

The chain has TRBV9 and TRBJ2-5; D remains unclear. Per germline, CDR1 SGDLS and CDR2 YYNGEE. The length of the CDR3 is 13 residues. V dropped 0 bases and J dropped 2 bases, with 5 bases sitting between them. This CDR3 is CASSVDNQETQYF. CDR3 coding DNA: TGTGCCAGCAGCGTAGACAATCAAGAGACCCAGTACTTC.

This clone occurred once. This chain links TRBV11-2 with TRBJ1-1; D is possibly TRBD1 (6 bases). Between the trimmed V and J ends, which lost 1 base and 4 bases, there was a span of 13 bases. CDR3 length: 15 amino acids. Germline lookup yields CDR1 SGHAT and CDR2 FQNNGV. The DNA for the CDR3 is TGTGCCAGCAGCTTAGCCGGACAGACCGGCACTGAAGCTTTCTTT. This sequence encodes CASSLAGQTGTEAFF.

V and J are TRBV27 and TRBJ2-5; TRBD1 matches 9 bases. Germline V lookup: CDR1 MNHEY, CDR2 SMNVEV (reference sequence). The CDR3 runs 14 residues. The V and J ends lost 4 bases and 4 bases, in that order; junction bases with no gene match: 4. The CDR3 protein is CASSYRTGVETQYF. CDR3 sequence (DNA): TGTGCCAGCAGTTACCGGACAGGGGTAGAGACCCAGTACTTC.

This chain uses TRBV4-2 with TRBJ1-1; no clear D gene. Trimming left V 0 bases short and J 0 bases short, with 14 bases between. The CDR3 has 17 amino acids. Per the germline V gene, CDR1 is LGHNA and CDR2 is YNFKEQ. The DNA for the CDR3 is TGTGCCAGCAGCCAAGAATATGGACTTTCCATGAACACTGAAGCTTTCTTT. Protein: CASSQEYGLSMNTEAFF.

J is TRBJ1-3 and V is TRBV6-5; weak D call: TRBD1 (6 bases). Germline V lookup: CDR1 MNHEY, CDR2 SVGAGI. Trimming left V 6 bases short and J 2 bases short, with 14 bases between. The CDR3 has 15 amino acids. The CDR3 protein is CASRKQGGTGNTIYF. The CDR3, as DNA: TGTGCCAGCAGGAAACAGGGTGGGACTGGAAACACCATATATTTT.

In DNA form, the CDR3 reads TGTGCCAGCAGACGACAGGGGAGGAGCACTGAAGCTTTCTTT. Residues: CASRRQGRSTEAFF. V gene TRBV25-1 combines with J gene TRBJ1-1; 8 positions match TRBD1. The ends lost 6 bases at V and 4 bases at J; junction bases unmatched: 7. The CDR3 extends over 14 amino acids. The germline V gene encodes CDR1 MGHDK and CDR2 SYGVNS.